This T cell receptor (beta chain) is from a study of T cell responses to AZD1222 COVID-19 vaccine. Pooling covered second doses at about 4 or about 12 weeks. Sequencing used immunoSEQ multiplex PCR; TCRdb keeps in-frame clones, though not all of them. The sample contains about 110,000 clones, around 90% of which appear only once. V shed 5 bases and J shed 4 bases, with 17 bases lying between them. This CDR3 contains 15 residues. CDR1 and CDR2 (germline): MGHDK, SYGVNS. To note about this clone: Antigen: not known.

The study, taken as a whole, reports: Most donors were white British, females outnumbered males, and clonal diversity was possibly underestimated. Repertoire sampling happened only post peak T cell response.

The V and J genes are TRBV25-1 and TRBJ1-2; a possible D gene is TRBD1 (5 bases). The starting material was peripheral blood, obtained 28 days after the second AZD1222 dose. The receptor comes from an adult who received the AZD1222 COVID-19 vaccine. The CDR3 here is CASSSSGRQTYGYTF. The DNA for the CDR3 is TGTGCCAGCAGTTCCTCCGGGAGACAGACCTATGGCTACACCTTC.